Listed here is a single TCR beta chain. V lost 0 bases to trimming and J lost 2 bases, with 14 bases between them. The CDR3 runs to 16 residues. Germline lookup yields CDR1 ENHRY and CDR2 SYGVKD. This sample is drawn from a study of blood T cell repertoires in COVID-19. As for the study in general: Sources were T cells, B-cell-depleted T cells, or PBMCs; the material itself was cDNA or gDNA.

TCRdb keeps only in-frame clones here, not all; method: immunoSEQ multiplex PCR. Here the sample spans 200,000 to 250,000 clones, roughly three quarters being singletons. The rearrangement links TRBV10-3 to TRBJ2-7; a possible D gene is TRBD1 (5 bases). The source material was peripheral blood. The source is a woman aged 35 to 49 with active or convalescent COVID-19. CDR3 in amino acids: CAISESGRGATYEQYF. CDR3 nucleotides: TGTGCCATCAGTGAGTCGGGGCGTGGGGCGACCTACGAGCAGTACTTC.